Listed here is a single T cell receptor beta chain. The sample belongs to a study of blood T cell repertoires in COVID-19. At the level of the study: Samples representing acute and convalescent COVID-19 were sourced from the United States, Italy and Spain. In each case, the material was cDNA or gDNA derived from T cells, B-cell-depleted T cells, or PBMCs.

Authors' methods: Reference gene primer amplification gave estimated nucleated cell counts. Clones were read by immunoSEQ multiplex PCR, and TCRdb kept only the in-frame ones, dropping some. The V and J calls and clone size come from that table; D and trimming were worked out from the DNA. This sample has under 55,000 clones, with 85% to 90% found just once. The CDR3 length is 13 residues. Germline V gene sequence: CDR1 SGHRS, CDR2 YFSETQ. Germline trimming cut 4 bases from V and 5 bases from J; bases unmatched to any gene: 4. V usage is TRBV5-1 and J usage is TRBJ2-5; 8 nucleotides agree with TRBD2. The material sequenced was peripheral blood. The receptor was derived from a human donor in a cohort sampled during active COVID-19. The CDR3 is CASSRQREETQYF. DNA of the CDR3: TGCGCCAGCAGCCGTCAGCGGGAGGAGACCCAGTACTTC.